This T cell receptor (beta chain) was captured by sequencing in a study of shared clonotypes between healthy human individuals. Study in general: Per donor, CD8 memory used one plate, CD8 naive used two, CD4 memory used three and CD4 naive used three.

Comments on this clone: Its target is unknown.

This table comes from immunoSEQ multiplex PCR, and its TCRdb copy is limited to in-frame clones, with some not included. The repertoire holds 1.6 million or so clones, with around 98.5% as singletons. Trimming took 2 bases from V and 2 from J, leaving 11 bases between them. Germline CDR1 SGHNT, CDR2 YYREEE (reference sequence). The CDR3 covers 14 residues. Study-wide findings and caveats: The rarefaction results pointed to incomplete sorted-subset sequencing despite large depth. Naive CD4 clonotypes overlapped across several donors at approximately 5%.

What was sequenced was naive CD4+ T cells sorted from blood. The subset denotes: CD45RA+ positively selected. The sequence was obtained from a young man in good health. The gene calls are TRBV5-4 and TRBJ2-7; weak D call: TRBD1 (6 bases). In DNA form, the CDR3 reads TGTGCCAGCAGCTTCCAGGACAGAACCTACGAGCAGTACTTC. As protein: CASSFQDRTYEQYF.